This paragraph covers one TCR beta chain sequence. What it binds is unknown. This CDR3 contains 16 residues. Germline values: CDR1 MNHEY, CDR2 SVGEGT. V lost 10 bases and J lost 6, with 25 bases in between. The sample belongs to a study of tumor-infiltrating lymphocytes in primary liver carcinoma. Unsorted bulk tissue (about 18-32 mg) underwent RNA and DNA co-extraction. A constant-region primer primed TCR beta cDNA synthesis from 450 to 550 ng of total RNA. It was through three nested multiplex PCR rounds of slightly modified ARM-PCR that TCR beta libraries arose. Forward primers for TRBV1-TRBV30 and a C-beta reverse primer served the first two PCR rounds, at about 10 cycles each. TCRdb reanalysed the multiplex PCR reads using MiXCR and keeps one entry per CDR3 protein. This sample yields 150,000 to 200,000 distinct CDR3 sequences, of which around four fifths are seen a single time; approximately 18% belongs to the top ten.

Study-wide points: Only about 8-25% of top clones spanned all five tumor regions.

The chain couples TRBV6-2 or TRBV6-3 to TRBJ1-5; tentatively, D is TRBD1 (6 bases). The sequenced material came from tumor tissue from primary liver carcinoma. The TCR originated in a man aged 40-50 years with primary liver carcinoma and hepatitis B virus infection. CDR3 loop: CAITSGDTPRGQPQHF. DNA of the CDR3: TGTGCCATCACCTCGGGGGACACGCCACGAGGTCAGCCCCAGCATTTT.